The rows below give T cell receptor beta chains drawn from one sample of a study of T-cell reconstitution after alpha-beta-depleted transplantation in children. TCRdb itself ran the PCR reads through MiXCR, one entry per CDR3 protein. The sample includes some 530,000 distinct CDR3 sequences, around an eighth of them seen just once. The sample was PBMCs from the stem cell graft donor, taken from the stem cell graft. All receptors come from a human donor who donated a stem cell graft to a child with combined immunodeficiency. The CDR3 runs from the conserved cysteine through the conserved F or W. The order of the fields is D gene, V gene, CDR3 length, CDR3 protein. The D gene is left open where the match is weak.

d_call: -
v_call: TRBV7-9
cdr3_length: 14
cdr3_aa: CASSSVVSTNIQYF

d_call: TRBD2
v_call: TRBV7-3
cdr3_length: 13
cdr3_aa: CASVGGGFDTQYF

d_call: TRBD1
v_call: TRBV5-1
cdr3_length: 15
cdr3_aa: CASSGASGQYAEAFF

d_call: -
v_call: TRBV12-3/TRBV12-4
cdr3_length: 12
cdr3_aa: CASSFLPSDYTF

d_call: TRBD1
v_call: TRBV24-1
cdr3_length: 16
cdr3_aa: CATSDEDRGGSYEQYF

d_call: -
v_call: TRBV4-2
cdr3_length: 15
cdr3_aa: CASSQGRDTTYEQYF

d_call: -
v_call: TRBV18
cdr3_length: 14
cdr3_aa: CASSPGGANYGYTF

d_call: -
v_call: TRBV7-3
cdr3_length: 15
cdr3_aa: CASSSGGAWNTEAFF

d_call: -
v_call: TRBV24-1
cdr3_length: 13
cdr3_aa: CATRKGGYNEQFF

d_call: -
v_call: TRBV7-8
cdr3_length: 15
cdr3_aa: CASSSRGQYGYGYTF

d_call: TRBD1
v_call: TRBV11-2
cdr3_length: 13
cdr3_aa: CASSLGGQAEQYF

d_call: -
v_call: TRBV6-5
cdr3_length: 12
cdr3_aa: CASSYSHGEQYF

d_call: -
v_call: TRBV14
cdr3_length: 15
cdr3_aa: CASSLRGAGTDTQYF

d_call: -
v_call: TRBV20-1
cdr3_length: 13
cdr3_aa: CSASGSFAYEQYF

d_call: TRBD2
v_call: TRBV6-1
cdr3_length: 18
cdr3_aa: CASTPSPGLGVGTDTQYF

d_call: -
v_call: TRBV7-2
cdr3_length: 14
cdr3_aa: CASSLESGSYGYTF

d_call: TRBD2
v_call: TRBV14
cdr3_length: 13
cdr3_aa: CASSQDWEGEQYF

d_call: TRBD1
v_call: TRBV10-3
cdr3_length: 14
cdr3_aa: CAISEPTGEEKLFF

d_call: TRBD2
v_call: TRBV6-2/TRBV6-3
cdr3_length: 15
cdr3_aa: CASRTPGGNTDTQYF

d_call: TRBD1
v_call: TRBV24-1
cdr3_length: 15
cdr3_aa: CATSTGQSSYNEQFF

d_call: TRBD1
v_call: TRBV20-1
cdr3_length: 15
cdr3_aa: CSAREGTVMNTEAFF

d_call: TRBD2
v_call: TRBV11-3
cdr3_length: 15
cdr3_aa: CASSETRLASGEQYF

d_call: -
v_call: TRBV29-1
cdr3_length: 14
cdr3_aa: CSARRGGRTDTQYF

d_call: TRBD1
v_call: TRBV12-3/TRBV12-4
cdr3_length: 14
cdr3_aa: CASSSRGLTDTQYF

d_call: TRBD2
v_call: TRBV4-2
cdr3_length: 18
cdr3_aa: CASSQDGGGGANTDTQYF

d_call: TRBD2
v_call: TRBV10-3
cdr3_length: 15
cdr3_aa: CAISLADLREGEQYF

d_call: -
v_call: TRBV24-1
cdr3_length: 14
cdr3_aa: CATSETGGVGELFF

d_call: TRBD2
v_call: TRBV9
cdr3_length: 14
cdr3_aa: CASSPGLAYDEQYF

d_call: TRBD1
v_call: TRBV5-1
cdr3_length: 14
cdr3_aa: CASSPTTGEETQYF

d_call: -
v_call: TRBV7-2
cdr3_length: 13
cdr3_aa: CASSLGLYQPQHF

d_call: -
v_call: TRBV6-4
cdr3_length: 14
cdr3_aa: CASSLTVLSYEQYF

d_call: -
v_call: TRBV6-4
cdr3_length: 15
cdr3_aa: CASSEGDRAYNEQFF

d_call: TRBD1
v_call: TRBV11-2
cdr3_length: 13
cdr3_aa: CASEGARNTEAFF

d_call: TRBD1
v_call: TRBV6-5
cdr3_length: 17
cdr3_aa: CASSLIGQGVYQETQYF

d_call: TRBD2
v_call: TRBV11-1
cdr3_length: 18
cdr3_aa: CASSSPAGGPLSTDTQYF

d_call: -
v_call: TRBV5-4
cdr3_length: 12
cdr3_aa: CASSFLGGEQFF

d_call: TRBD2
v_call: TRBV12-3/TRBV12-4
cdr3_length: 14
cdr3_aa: CASSNSGRGNIQYF

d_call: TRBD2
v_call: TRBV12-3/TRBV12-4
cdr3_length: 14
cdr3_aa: CASSPLAGADTQYF

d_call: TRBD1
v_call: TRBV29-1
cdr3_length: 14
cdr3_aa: CSVEETGLADTQYF

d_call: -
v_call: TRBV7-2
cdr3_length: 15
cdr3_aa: CASSLGRGFGSPLHF

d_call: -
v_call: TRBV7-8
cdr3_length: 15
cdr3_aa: CASSQTGRRPYEQYF

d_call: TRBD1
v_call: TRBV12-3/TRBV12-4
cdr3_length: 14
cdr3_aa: CASSGQGGASEQYF

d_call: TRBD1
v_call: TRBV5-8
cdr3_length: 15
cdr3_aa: CASSWGAQGTQPQHF

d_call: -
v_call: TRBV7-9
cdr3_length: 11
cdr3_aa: CASSSSPEQYF

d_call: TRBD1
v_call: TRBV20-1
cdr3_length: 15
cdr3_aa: CSARTGGAWADTQYF

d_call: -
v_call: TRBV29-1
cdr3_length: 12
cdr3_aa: CSVVGTEDGYTF

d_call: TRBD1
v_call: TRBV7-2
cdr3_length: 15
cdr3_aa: CASSLDGTGSQPQHF

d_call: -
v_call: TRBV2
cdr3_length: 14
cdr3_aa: CASSDFRDQETQYF

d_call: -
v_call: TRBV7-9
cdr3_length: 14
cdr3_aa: CASSLEGAWGEQFF

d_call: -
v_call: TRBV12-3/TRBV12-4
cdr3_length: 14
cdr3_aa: CASITSGSNQPQHF

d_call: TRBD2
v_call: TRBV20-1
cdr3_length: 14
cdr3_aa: CSASGAGMLETQYF

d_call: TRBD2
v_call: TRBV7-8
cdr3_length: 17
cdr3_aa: CASSLAGLAGTTYEQYF

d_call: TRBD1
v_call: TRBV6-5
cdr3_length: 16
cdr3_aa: CASSPAGTVTFGGYTF

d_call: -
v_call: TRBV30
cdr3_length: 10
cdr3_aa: CAWGDNEQFF

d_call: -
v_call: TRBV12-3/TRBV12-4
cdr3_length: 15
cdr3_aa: CASSSARGGNYGYTF